This T cell receptor (beta chain) comes out of a study of early T cells in non-severe SARS-CoV-2 infection. To note about this clonotype: Its antigen is unknown.

MiXCR was run by TCRdb on the 5' RACE reads, yielding one entry per CDR3 protein. The repertoire consists of tens of thousands of distinct CDR3 sequences, with around 5% occurring once and the leading ten covering 3.5% to 4.5%. Germline V gene data show CDR1 as SGHNT and CDR2 as YYREEE (reference sequence). V was clipped by 4 bases and J by 0 bases, with 17 bases between them. The CDR3 spans 17 residues. Study-level results: In VDJdb matching, anti-spike CD8 responses were favored while private and CD4 specificities went missing.

The clonotype originates from an adult who was a healthcare worker with PCR-confirmed SARS-CoV-2 infection or an uninfected control (not recorded which). Sequences were obtained from whole blood. V gene TRBV5-4 combines with J gene TRBJ2-4, with a tentative D call TRBD1 (6 bases). CDR3 DNA sequence: TGTGCCAGCAGCCAAACCATGGACAGTCTAGCCAAAAACATTCAGTACTTC. This codes for CASSQTMDSLAKNIQYF.